These T cell receptor beta chains were read from a single sample in a study of T cells in localized non-small cell lung cancer. Measured with immunoSEQ multiplex PCR; TCRdb has only the in-frame clones, and not every one. The sample carries 30,000 to 35,000 clones, about nine tenths recorded once. The sample here was peripheral blood, taken before any cancer treatment. These receptors all come from a female donor older than 55 with stage I lung adenocarcinoma. Each CDR3 is given with its conserved first and last residue. A D gene is named only where the DNA matches it firmly. Expanded clones are given a class, and other clones once, few, many or no size at all.

TRBJ2-3,-,16,-,TRBV5-1,CASSLDGRTSTDTQYF,TGCGCCAGCAGCTTGGACGGAAGAACTAGCACAGATACGCAGTATTTT
TRBJ2-2,-,17,TRBD1,TRBV19,CASFWFFGTGITGELFF,TGTGCCAGCTTTTGGTTTTTCGGGACAGGGATCACCGGGGAGCTGTTTTTT
TRBJ1-3,-,15,-,TRBV7-2,CASSPLRGAGNTIYF,TGTGCCAGCAGCCCGCTTCGGGGGGCTGGAAACACCATATATTTT
TRBJ2-2,-,15,TRBD2,TRBV9,CASGRTSGGIGELFF,TGTGCCAGCGGAAGAACTAGCGGGGGGATCGGGGAGCTGTTTTTT
TRBJ2-6,-,14,-,TRBV10-1,CASSVSSGANVLTF,TGCGCCAGCAGTGTAAGCTCTGGGGCCAACGTCCTGACTTTC
TRBJ2-5,-,18,TRBD2,TRBV4-3,CASSQSPGGSGVRETQYF,TGCGCCAGCAGCCAAAGTCCCGGGGGTAGCGGGGTACGGGAGACCCAGTACTTC
TRBJ2-5,-,14,-,TRBV19,CASSVGSPGETQYF,TGTGCCAGTAGTGTCGGGTCCCCGGGAGAGACCCAGTACTTC
TRBJ2-7,-,15,TRBD1,TRBV5-5,CASSRLRDRGFEQYF,TGTGCCAGCAGCCGTCTCCGGGACAGGGGGTTCGAGCAGTACTTC
TRBJ2-7,-,13,-,TRBV11-3,CASSLDDGGEQYF,TGTGCCAGCAGCTTAGATGACGGGGGCGAGCAGTACTTC
TRBJ1-2,few,13,-,TRBV6-6,CASSSLRVYGYTF,TGTGCCAGCAGTTCCCTAAGGGTCTATGGCTACACCTTC
TRBJ2-1,-,15,TRBD1,TRBV18,CASSPRTGGSYEQFF,TGTGCCAGCTCACCGAGGACAGGGGGCTCCTATGAGCAGTTCTTC
TRBJ2-5,-,13,-,TRBV6-5,CASRHGHQETQYF,TGTGCCAGCAGACACGGACACCAAGAGACCCAGTACTTC
TRBJ2-7,once,13,-,TRBV18,CASSPPLGDEQYF,TGTGCCAGCTCACCGCCGTTGGGCGACGAGCAGTACTTC
TRBJ2-5,-,14,TRBD1,TRBV19,CASSLDRGHATQYF,TGTGCCAGTAGTTTGGACAGGGGGCACGCGACCCAGTACTTC
TRBJ2-5,-,11,-,TRBV20-1,CSGIHGETQYF,TGCAGCGGCATTCACGGTGAGACCCAGTACTTC
TRBJ2-1,-,14,-,TRBV6-5,CASKTGWLQDEQFF,TGTGCCAGCAAGACAGGTTGGTTGCAGGATGAGCAGTTCTTC